These 20 T cell receptor beta chains came from one sample sequenced in a study of OX40 agonist ivuxolimab in advanced cancers. Measured with immunoSEQ multiplex PCR; TCRdb has only the in-frame clones, and not every one. The table includes about 63,000 clones, approximately 88% detected once. The sequences come from CD4+ or CD8+ T cells sorted from blood, collected in a trial of the OX40 agonist ivuxolimab. All receptors come from an adult with an advanced solid tumor such as melanoma, head and neck, liver or kidney cancer.

The J gene is TRBJ1-6, the V gene TRBV2; a possible D gene is TRBD1 (6 bases). V lost 4 bases to trimming and J lost 9 bases, with 19 bases between them. Germline V gene sequence: CDR1 SNHLY, CDR2 FYNNEI. This CDR3 comprises 16 residues. CDR3 coding DNA: TGTGCCAGCAGTGGGAGAGTCAGGGGCGGGGGTTCACCCCTCCACTTT. It is translated as CASSGRVRGGGSPLHF.

V and J are TRBV27 and TRBJ2-2, with 7 bases lining up with TRBD2. The CDR3 length is 20 residues. The germline gives CDR1 MNHEY, CDR2 SMNVEV (reference sequence). With 6 bases clipped from V and 0 bases from J, the junction kept 19 bases outside the gene matches. CDR3: CASSYVGGFYGLANTGELFF. In DNA, the CDR3 is TGTGCCAGCAGCTATGTGGGAGGGTTTTACGGACTAGCGAACACCGGGGAGCTGTTTTTT.

The V gene is TRBV6-5, the J gene TRBJ1-2; D remains ambiguous. Germline V lookup: CDR1 MNHEY, CDR2 SVGAGI. V was clipped by 8 bases and J by 0 bases, with 4 bases between them. The CDR3 has 11 residues. This chain's CDR3 is CASSTNYGYTF. The CDR3 nucleotides read TGTGCCAGCTCTACTAACTATGGCTACACCTTC.

The gene calls are TRBV2 and TRBJ1-1; TRBD1 aligns across 7 bases. Per the germline V gene, CDR1 is SNHLY and CDR2 is FYNNEI. V lost 11 bases and J lost 7; bases outside the gene matches: 13. The length of the CDR3 is 13 residues. CDR3 in amino acids: CAPEGTDYHEAFF. The CDR3 nucleotides read TGTGCCCCTGAGGGGACAGACTATCATGAAGCTTTCTTT.

J is TRBJ2-1 and V is TRBV10-3; the D is unclear. Trimming removed 6 bases at V and 3 bases at J, with 3 bases between. CDR1 is ENHRY, CDR2 SYGVKD, per germline. The CDR3 sequence is 11 residues long. This CDR3 is CAISNYNEQFF. The DNA of the CDR3 is TGTGCCATCAGCAACTACAATGAGCAGTTCTTC.

V and J are TRBV18 and TRBJ2-5; TRBD1 matches 7 bases. The CDR3 contains 15 residues. CDR1 KGHSH and CDR2 LQKENI come from the germline V gene. Unmatched junction bases numbered 7, after V lost 3 bases and J lost 3 bases. CDR3 DNA: TGTGCCAGCTCACCCAGAACTGGGACAGAAGAGACCCAGTACTTC. This gives the protein CASSPRTGTEETQYF. Together with reference TRBV18 and TRBJ2-5, the CDR3 gives the full variable domain: NAGVMQNPRHLVRRRGQEARLRCSPMKGHSHVYWYRQLPEEGLKFMVYLQKENIIDESGMPKERFSAEFPKEGPSILRIQQVVRGDSAAYFCASSPRTGTEETQYFGPGTRLLVL.

The CDR3 DNA reads TGTGCCAGCAGCTTCGGTACAGGACCCCTGAGCTCCTACGAGCAGTACTTC. Protein product: CASSFGTGPLSSYEQYF. V usage is TRBV7-2 and J usage is TRBJ2-7; a possible D gene is TRBD1 (5 bases). Per germline, CDR1 SGHTA and CDR2 FQGNSA. The CDR3 has 17 residues. V was shortened by 3 bases and J by 0 bases, with 18 bases between the two germline ends. The whole variable domain, remainder taken from reference TRBV7-2 and TRBJ2-7, is GAGVSQSPSNKVTEKGKDVELRCDPISGHTALYWYRQSLGQGLEFLIYFQGNSAPDKSGLPSDRFSAERTGGSVSTLTIQRTQQEDSAVYLCASSFGTGPLSSYEQYFGPGTRLTVT.

The chain combines TRBV30 with TRBJ2-1; the D is unclear. The CDR3 loop spans 16 amino acids. CDR1 GTSNPN and CDR2 SVGIG come from the germline V gene (reference sequence). Trimming took 4 bases from V and 3 from J, leaving 19 bases between them. The CDR3: CAWNRDILQGYNEQFF. The DNA of the CDR3 is TGTGCCTGGAACCGTGACATCCTTCAAGGCTACAATGAGCAGTTCTTC.

The chain links TRBV7-2 to TRBJ1-6; 11 bases are shared with TRBD1. The CDR3 runs to 16 residues. Germline V gene data show CDR1 as SGHTA and CDR2 as FQGNSA. J lost 12 bases, V lost 5 bases, and 12 bases had no gene match. In DNA, the CDR3 is TGTGCCAGCAGCACCCTGCCGGGGACAGGGGGACAACCCCTCCACTTT. This translates into CASSTLPGTGGQPLHF.

The V and J genes are TRBV10-3 and TRBJ2-7; the match to TRBD1 covers 7 bases. Germline-derived CDR1 and CDR2 are ENHRY and SYGVKD. The J segment lost 6 bases and the V segment lost 10 bases, leaving 15 bases of the junction unmatched. The CDR3 sequence is 14 residues long. Here the CDR3 reads CATAPRQGESEQYF. CDR3 coding DNA: TGTGCCACCGCGCCGAGGCAGGGGGAGTCCGAGCAGTACTTC.

This chain joins TRBV30 and TRBJ1-2; a weak D match, TRBD1 (5 bases). CDR1 and CDR2 from the germline V gene are GTSNPN and SVGIG (reference sequence). The CDR3 length is 11 residues. CDR3 nucleotides: TGTGCATCAGGGACCCCCTATGGCTACACCTTC. Protein: CASGTPYGYTF.

The CDR3 is CASSPPQGRWGYNEQFF. DNA of the CDR3: TGTGCCAGCAGCCCCCCCCAGGGGCGCTGGGGCTACAATGAGCAGTTCTTC. The chain combines TRBV9 with TRBJ2-1; D perhaps matches TRBD1 (6 bases). Germline V CDR1 and CDR2: SGDLS, YYNGEE. This CDR3 region has 17 residues. V lost 4 bases, J lost 3 bases, and 20 bases lay in between.

CDR3 in amino acids: CASMRDLMNTEAFF. The CDR3 DNA follows: TGCGCCAGCATGCGGGACCTCATGAACACTGAAGCTTTCTTT. V and J are TRBV5-1 and TRBJ1-1, with TRBD1 as a possible D gene (5 bases). The V gene's germline CDR1 is SGHRS and CDR2 YFSETQ. The V end was cut by 6 bases, the J end by 0 bases, with 12 bases between. This CDR3 comprises 14 residues.

As for this clone: The junction departs from the called germline gene at one end, perhaps through a read error. V gene TRBV18 combines with J gene TRBJ1-5; 7 bases agree with TRBD1. This CDR3 spans 14 amino acids. The germline V gene has CDR1 KGHSH and CDR2 LQKENI. Here the CDR3 reads CASSPQGQNQPQHF. CDR3 DNA: TGTGCCAGCTCGCCACAGGGGCAGAATCAGCCCCAGCATTTT.

This clone was seen a handful of times. The chain couples TRBV4-1 to TRBJ1-6; the match to TRBD1 covers 9 bases. V was pared by 1 base and J by 7 bases, with 2 bases of the junction left unmatched. The CDR3 extends over 15 amino acids. Germline CDR1 reads MGHRA; CDR2 reads YSYEKL. CDR3 nucleotide sequence: TGCGCCAGCAGCCAAGTGGACAGGGGAAATTCACCCCTCCACTTT. Its translation: CASSQVDRGNSPLHF.

This chain joins TRBV6-1 and TRBJ2-2; 7 nucleotides align to TRBD1. The germline CDR1 and CDR2 sequences are MNHNS and SASEGT. The CDR3 is made up of 13 amino acids. Trimming took 6 bases from V and 8 from J; bases not matched to a gene: 6. CDR3 DNA: TGTGCCAGCAGACTAACAGGGGAGGGGGAGCTGTTTTTT. It specifies CASRLTGEGELFF.

The V gene is TRBV18, the J gene TRBJ2-7; 11 bases agree with TRBD2. The V segment lost 3 bases and the J segment 6 bases; nucleotides outside the gene matches: 1. The germline CDR1 and CDR2 sequences are KGHSH and LQKENI. The CDR3 runs 13 residues. The CDR3 DNA follows: TGTGCCAGCTCACCTGGGACTAGCGGCGAGCAGTACTTC. This gives the protein CASSPGTSGEQYF.

The chain links TRBV9 to TRBJ1-1, with D perhaps TRBD1 (5 bases). CDR1 and CDR2 from the germline V gene are SGDLS and YYNGEE. The CDR3 length is 16 residues. Deletions cut 0 bases from V and 1 base from J, with 13 bases between. The CDR3 nucleotides read TGTGCCAGCAGCGTAGGGGTAGGGGCAGGGAACACTGAAGCTTTCTTT. Translation gives CASSVGVGAGNTEAFF. The full variable domain, in which reference TRBV9 and TRBJ1-1 provide the parts outside the CDR3, is DSGVTQTPKHLITATGQRVTLRCSPRSGDLSVYWYQQSLDQGLQFLIQYYNGEERAKGNILERFSAQQFPDLHSELNLSSLELGDSALYFCASSVGVGAGNTEAFFGQGTRLTVV.

This rearrangement joins TRBV6-4 to TRBJ2-5; D unclear. Germline CDR1 and CDR2: MRHNA and SNTAGT. The ends were cut back, 5 bases at V and 0 bases at J, with 7 bases in the middle. CDR3 length: 13 residues. The CDR3 is CASSPTHQETQYF. The CDR3 DNA follows: TGTGCCAGCAGTCCTACTCACCAAGAGACCCAGTACTTC.

The V and J genes are TRBV5-1 and TRBJ1-4, with 10 bases matching TRBD1. The V and J ends lost 4 bases and 0 bases, in that order; junction bases with no gene match: 3. CDR1 SGHRS and CDR2 YFSETQ come from the germline V gene. This CDR3 comprises 16 residues. The CDR3 region is CASSLDRGTTNEKLFF. In DNA form, the CDR3 reads TGCGCCAGCAGCCTGGACAGGGGGACAACTAATGAAAAACTGTTTTTT.